A single sample gave rise to the 14 T cell receptor beta chains below, sequenced in a study of blood T cell repertoires in COVID-19. The data were produced by immunoSEQ multiplex PCR, yet TCRdb's version contains in-frame clones alone and is incomplete. The sample yields 150,000 to 200,000 clones, 82% seen once. Sequenced material: peripheral blood. The receptors derive from a woman aged 30 to 39 with acute or convalescent COVID-19.

This rearrangement joins TRBV7-9 to TRBJ2-1; 7 nucleotides agree with TRBD2. The CDR3 loop spans 13 amino acids. Unmatched junction bases numbered 4, after V lost 4 bases and J lost 7 bases. The germline V gene encodes CDR1 SEHNR and CDR2 FQNEAQ (reference sequence). CDR3 sequence reads: CASSWTSLNEQFF. CDR3 DNA: TGTGCCAGCAGCTGGACTAGTTTAAATGAGCAGTTCTTC.

V usage is TRBV7-8 and J usage is TRBJ2-1; D is perhaps TRBD2 (5 bases). The CDR3 is 15 residues long. CDR1 and CDR2 from the germline V gene are SGHVS and FQNEAQ. Trimming took 5 bases from V and 2 from J, leaving 13 bases between them. In nucleotides, the CDR3 is TGTGCCAGCAGCCGAGGATCGGAGGCCTACAATGAGCAGTTCTTC. Protein sequence: CASSRGSEAYNEQFF.

The chain has TRBV9 and TRBJ2-7; TRBD1 matches at 12 bases. V lost 0 bases, J lost 4 bases, and 17 bases stayed unmatched. The germline V gene encodes CDR1 SGDLS and CDR2 YYNGEE. The CDR3 is 20 residues long. CDR3 amino acids: CASSVVLGTGGRGCKYEQYF. In nucleotides, the CDR3 is TGTGCCAGCAGCGTAGTCTTAGGGACAGGGGGCAGGGGGTGCAAATACGAGCAGTACTTC.

The chain combines TRBV6-5 with TRBJ2-5, with a tentative D call TRBD1 (6 bases). The V gene lost 7 bases and the J gene lost 1 base, with 13 bases spanning the gap. Germline lookup yields CDR1 MNHEY and CDR2 SVGAGI. This CDR3 region has 14 residues. The CDR3 DNA sequence: TGTGCCAGCACTAAAACAGGGACCCAAGAGACCCAGTACTTC. Translation: CASTKTGTQETQYF.

This chain connects TRBV7-2 to TRBJ1-1, with D tentatively TRBD1 (6 bases). The germline V gene encodes CDR1 SGHTA and CDR2 FQGNSA. The V end lost 5 bases, the J end lost 7 bases, and 20 bases lay between the germline ends. The CDR3 is 15 amino acids. The CDR3 DNA follows: TGTGCCAGCAGCCTCGCCGGGGGGGCGCTTGGTGAAGCTTTCTTT. Its translation is CASSLAGGALGEAFF.

The chain employs TRBV19 and TRBJ2-1; 9 nucleotides agree with TRBD1. Looked up from germline, CDR1 is LNHDA and CDR2 is SQIVND (reference sequence). V was clipped by 1 base and J by 8 bases; unmatched bases: 6. The CDR3 runs to 15 residues. As DNA, the CDR3 is TGTGCCAGTAGTATAGGGACAGGGGTGTTGGATGAGCAGTTCTTC. Translated, it gives CASSIGTGVLDEQFF.

V gene TRBV19 combines with J gene TRBJ1-1, with a possible D match to TRBD1 (5 bases). CDR3 length equals 13 residues. Germline CDR1 and CDR2: LNHDA and SQIVND (reference sequence). The ends were cut back, 10 bases at V and 4 bases at J, with 16 bases in the middle. CDR3 nucleotide sequence: TGTGCCACCGTAGTGCGGGGGGGCACTGAAGCTTTCTTT. This translates into CATVVRGGTEAFF. The full variable domain, rest sourced from reference TRBV19 and TRBJ1-1, is DGGITQSPKYLFRKEGQNVTLSCEQNLNHDAMYWYRQDPGQGLRLIYYSQIVNDFQKGDIAEGYSVSREKKESFPLTVTSAQKNPTAFYLCATVVRGGTEAFFGQGTRLTVV.

This sequence joins TRBV7-3 and TRBJ2-3; D not certain. CDR3 length: 13 residues. The germline V gene has CDR1 SGHTA and CDR2 FQGTGA. Trimming pared 2 bases from V and 2 bases from J, leaving 5 bases between. CDR3 residues: CASSLGPTDTQYF. In nucleotides, the CDR3 is TGTGCCAGCAGCTTAGGCCCCACAGATACGCAGTATTTT.

V gene TRBV29-1 combines with J gene TRBJ2-4; a possible D gene is TRBD2 (7 bases). The CDR3 contains 16 residues. Germline V CDR1 and CDR2: SQVTM, ANQGSEA. Trimming pared 4 bases from V and 5 bases from J, leaving 21 bases between. The CDR3 reads CSVVAILGGPQNIQYF. DNA of the CDR3: TGCAGCGTTGTAGCCATCCTCGGGGGGCCCCAAAACATTCAGTACTTC.

This chain connects TRBV28 to TRBJ1-4; the match to TRBD1 covers 9 bases. The CDR3 contains 14 residues. CDR1 MDHEN and CDR2 SYDVKM come from the germline V gene. V was pared by 6 bases and J by 6 bases, with 5 bases of the junction left unmatched. Here the CDR3 DNA reads TGTGCCAGCAGCCTACAGGGGGCGGATGAAAAACTGTTTTTT. It translates to CASSLQGADEKLFF.

The chain employs TRBV4-2 and TRBJ2-6, with D possibly matching TRBD1 (6 bases). V was clipped by 2 bases and J by 7 bases, with 12 bases between them. This CDR3 has 15 residues. Germline assignment: CDR1 LGHNA and CDR2 YNFKEQ. As DNA, the CDR3 is TGTGCCAGCAGCCAAACAGGGAGTAGCGCCAACGTCCTGACTTTC. Its protein product is CASSQTGSSANVLTF.

CDR3 sequence (DNA): TGTGCCAGCAGCTTACAGGGATGGTCCTATAATTCACCCCTCCACTTT. Translating gives CASSLQGWSYNSPLHF. The chain couples TRBV11-2 to TRBJ1-6, with D perhaps TRBD1 (5 bases). The ends were cut back, 2 bases at V and 1 base at J, with 9 bases in the middle. The CDR3 sequence is 16 residues long. Germline V CDR1 and CDR2: SGHAT, FQNNGV.

The chain has TRBV13 and TRBJ2-1; D is undetermined. Per germline, CDR1 PRHDT and CDR2 FYEKMQ (reference sequence). The CDR3 is made up of 14 amino acids. Between the trimmed V and J ends, which lost 0 bases and 5 bases, there was a span of 8 bases. Here the CDR3 DNA reads TGTGCCAGCAGCTTAGGCCGTGCGAACAATGAGCAGTTCTTC. Translated, it gives CASSLGRANNEQFF.

The rearrangement uses TRBV5-1 and TRBJ2-7; D is possibly TRBD1 (6 bases). In germline, CDR1 is SGHRS, CDR2 YFSETQ. The CDR3 loop spans 14 amino acids. Between the trimmed V and J ends, which lost 4 bases and 2 bases, there was a span of 13 bases. The CDR3 is CASSKLDRPYEQYF. For the CDR3, the DNA is TGCGCCAGCAGCAAGTTGGACAGACCCTACGAGCAGTACTTC.